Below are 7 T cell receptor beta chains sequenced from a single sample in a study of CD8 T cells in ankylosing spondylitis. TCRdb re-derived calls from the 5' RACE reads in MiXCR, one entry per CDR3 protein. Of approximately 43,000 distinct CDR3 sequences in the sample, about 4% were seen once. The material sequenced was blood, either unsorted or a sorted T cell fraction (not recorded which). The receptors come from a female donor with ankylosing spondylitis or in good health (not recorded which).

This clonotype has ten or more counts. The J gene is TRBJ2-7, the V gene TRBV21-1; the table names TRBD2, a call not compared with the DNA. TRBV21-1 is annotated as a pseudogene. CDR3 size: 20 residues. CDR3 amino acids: CASSSPCPVSGGDAFYEQYF. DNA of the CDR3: TGTGCCAGCAGCAGTCCCTGCCCAGTCTCCGGAGGCGATGCCTTCTACGAGCAGTACTTC.

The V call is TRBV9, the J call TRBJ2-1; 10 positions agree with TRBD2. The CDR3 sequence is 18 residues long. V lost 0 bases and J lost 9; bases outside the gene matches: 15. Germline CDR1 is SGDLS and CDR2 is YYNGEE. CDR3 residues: CASSVEVGSGGARAEQFF. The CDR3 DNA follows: TGTGCCAGCAGCGTAGAGGTCGGGAGCGGGGGGGCCAGGGCTGAGCAGTTCTTC. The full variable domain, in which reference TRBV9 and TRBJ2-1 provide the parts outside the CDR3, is DSGVTQTPKHLITATGQRVTLRCSPRSGDLSVYWYQQSLDQGLQFLIQYYNGEERAKGNILERFSAQQFPDLHSELNLSSLELGDSALYFCASSVEVGSGGARAEQFFGPGTRLTVL.

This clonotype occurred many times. The CDR3 nucleotides are TGTGCCAGCAGCACCCAGGGGGCAGGAAACTATGGCTACACCTTC. It encodes CASSTQGAGNYGYTF. The chain combines TRBV9 with TRBJ1-2, with 8 bases lining up with TRBD1. The CDR3 sequence is 15 residues long. Germline V lookup: CDR1 SGDLS, CDR2 YYNGEE. The V segment lost 4 bases and the J segment 2 bases; nucleotides outside the gene matches: 7.

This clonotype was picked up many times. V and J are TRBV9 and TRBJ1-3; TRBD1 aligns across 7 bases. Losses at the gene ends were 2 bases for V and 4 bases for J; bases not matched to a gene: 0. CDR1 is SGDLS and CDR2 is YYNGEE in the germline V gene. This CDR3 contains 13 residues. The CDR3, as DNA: TGTGCCAGCAGCGTGGACAGGGGAAACACCATATATTTT. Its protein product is CASSVDRGNTIYF.

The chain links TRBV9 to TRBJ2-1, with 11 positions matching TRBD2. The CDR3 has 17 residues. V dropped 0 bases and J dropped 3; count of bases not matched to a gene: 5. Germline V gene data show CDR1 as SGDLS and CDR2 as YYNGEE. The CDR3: CASSVVGSGGVYNEQFF. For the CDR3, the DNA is TGTGCCAGCAGCGTAGTGGGTAGCGGGGGGGTCTACAATGAGCAGTTCTTC. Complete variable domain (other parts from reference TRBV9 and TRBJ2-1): DSGVTQTPKHLITATGQRVTLRCSPRSGDLSVYWYQQSLDQGLQFLIQYYNGEERAKGNILERFSAQQFPDLHSELNLSSLELGDSALYFCASSVVGSGGVYNEQFFGPGTRLTVL.

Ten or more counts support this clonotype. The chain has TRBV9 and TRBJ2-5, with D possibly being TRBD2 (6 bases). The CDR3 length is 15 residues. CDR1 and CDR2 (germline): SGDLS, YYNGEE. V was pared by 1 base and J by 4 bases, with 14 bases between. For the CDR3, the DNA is TGTGCCAGCAGCGTATCGGGGCCCGGGGGAGAGACCCAGTACTTC. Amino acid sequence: CASSVSGPGGETQYF.

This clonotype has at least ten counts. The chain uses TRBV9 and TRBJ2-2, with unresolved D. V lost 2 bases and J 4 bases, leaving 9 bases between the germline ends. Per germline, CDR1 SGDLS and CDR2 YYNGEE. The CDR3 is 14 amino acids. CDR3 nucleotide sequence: TGTGCCAGCAGCGTCGCCCTCCTCACCGGGGAGCTGTTTTTT. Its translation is CASSVALLTGELFF.